This record looks at one T cell receptor (beta chain) sequence and its context. What it recognizes is unknown. Germline V lookup: CDR1 MNHEY, CDR2 SMNVEV (reference sequence). This CDR3 is built from 16 residues. The junction had 13 bases not matched to a gene; V was cut back by 3 bases and J by 9 bases. The record originates from a study of human T cells and chemical hapten exposure. Study-wide results and caveats: No shift was seen in TCRs above 1 in 1000 frequency with DPC sensitization.

Time point of the sample: pre-sensitization, week 0. Treatment specified: therapeutic diphenylcyclopropenone sensitization with weekly scalp DPC. TCRdb reprocessed the RACE reads via MiXCR and lists one record per CDR3 protein. The sample consists of a few hundred thousand distinct CDR3 sequences, roughly 8.9% of them appearing once. This specimen consisted of whole blood, obtained in connection with sensitization to the hapten diphenylcyclopropenone (DPC). The rearrangement links TRBV27 to TRBJ2-1, with TRBD2 matching 8 bases. The sequence was obtained from a woman aged 40-49 years with alopecia areata. Some clones in this sample may be carry-over from other donors' samples. CDR3 bases: TGTGCCAGCAGTTTCAGTTGGCTAGCGGGTGAGAGTGAGCAGTTCTTC. Protein sequence: CASSFSWLAGESEQFF.